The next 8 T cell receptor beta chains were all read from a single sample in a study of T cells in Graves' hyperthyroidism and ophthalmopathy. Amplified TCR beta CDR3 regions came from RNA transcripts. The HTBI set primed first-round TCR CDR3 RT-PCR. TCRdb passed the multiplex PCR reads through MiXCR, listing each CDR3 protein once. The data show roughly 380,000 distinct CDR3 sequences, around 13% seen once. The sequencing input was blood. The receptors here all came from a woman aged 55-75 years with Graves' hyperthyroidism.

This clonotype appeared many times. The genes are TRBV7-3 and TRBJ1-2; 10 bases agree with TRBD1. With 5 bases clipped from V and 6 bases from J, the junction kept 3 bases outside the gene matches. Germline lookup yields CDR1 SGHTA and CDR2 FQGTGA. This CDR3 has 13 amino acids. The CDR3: CASSQTGGNGYTF. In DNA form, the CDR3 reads TGTGCCAGCAGCCAGACAGGGGGCAATGGCTACACCTTC. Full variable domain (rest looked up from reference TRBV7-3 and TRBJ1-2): GAGVSQTPSNKVTEKGKYVELRCDPISGHTALYWYRQSLGQGPEFLIYFQGTGAADDSGLPNDRFFAVRPEGSVSTLKIQRTERGDSAVYLCASSQTGGNGYTFGSGTRLTVV.

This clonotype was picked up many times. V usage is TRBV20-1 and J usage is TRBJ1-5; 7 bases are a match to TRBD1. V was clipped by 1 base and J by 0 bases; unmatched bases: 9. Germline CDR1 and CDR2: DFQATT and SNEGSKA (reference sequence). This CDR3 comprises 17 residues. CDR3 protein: CSARVGGAGYSNQPQHF. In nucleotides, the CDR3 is TGCAGTGCTAGAGTAGGGGGCGCGGGTTATAGCAATCAGCCCCAGCATTTT.

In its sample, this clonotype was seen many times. DNA for the CDR3: TGTGCCAGCAGGACAGGGGGAACCGCAGTCACGGCTTTCTTT. It codes for CASRTGGTAVTAFF. V is TRBV2 and J is TRBJ1-1; TRBD1 matches at 9 bases. The V segment lost 6 bases and the J segment 11 bases; nucleotides outside the gene matches: 13. This CDR3 spans 14 amino acids. From germline, CDR1 is SNHLY and CDR2 FYNNEI.

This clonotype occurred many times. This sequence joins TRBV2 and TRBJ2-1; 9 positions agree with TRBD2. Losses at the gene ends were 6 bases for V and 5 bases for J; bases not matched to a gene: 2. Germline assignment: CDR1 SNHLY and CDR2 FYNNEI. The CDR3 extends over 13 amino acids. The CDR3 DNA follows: TGTGCCAGCAGCCTAGCGGGAAACAATGAGCAGTTCTTC. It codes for CASSLAGNNEQFF.

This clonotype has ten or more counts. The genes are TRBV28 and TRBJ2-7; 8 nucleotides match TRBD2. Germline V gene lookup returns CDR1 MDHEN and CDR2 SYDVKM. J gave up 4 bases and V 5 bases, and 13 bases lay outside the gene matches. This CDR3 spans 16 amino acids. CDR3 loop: CASSESGLARKYEQYF. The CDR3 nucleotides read TGTGCCAGCAGTGAGAGCGGACTAGCAAGAAAGTACGAGCAGTACTTC.

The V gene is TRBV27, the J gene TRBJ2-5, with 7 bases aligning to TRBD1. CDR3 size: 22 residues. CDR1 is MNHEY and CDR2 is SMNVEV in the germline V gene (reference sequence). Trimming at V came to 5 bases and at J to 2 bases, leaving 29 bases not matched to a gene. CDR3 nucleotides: TGTGCCAGCAGTCAAACCTTGACAGCCAGCTCACCACCTATGACAGGGCAAGAGACCCAGTACTTC. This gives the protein CASSQTLTASSPPMTGQETQYF.

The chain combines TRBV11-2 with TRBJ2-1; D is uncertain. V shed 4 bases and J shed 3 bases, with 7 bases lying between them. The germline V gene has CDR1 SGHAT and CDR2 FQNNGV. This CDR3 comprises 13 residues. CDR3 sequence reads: CASSSTNYNEQFF. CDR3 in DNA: TGTGCCAGCAGCTCAACTAACTACAATGAGCAGTTCTTC. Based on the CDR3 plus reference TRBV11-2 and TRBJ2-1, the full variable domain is EAGVAQSPRYKIIEKRQSVAFWCNPISGHATLYWYQQILGQGPKLLIQFQNNGVVDDSQLPKDRFSAERLKGVDSTLKIQPAKLEDSAVYLCASSSTNYNEQFFGPGTRLTVL.

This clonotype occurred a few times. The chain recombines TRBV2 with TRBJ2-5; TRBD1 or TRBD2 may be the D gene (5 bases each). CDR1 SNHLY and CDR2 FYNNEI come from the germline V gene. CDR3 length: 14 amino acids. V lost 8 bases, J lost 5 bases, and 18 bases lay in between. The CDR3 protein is CASCLEMGVETQYF. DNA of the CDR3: TGTGCCAGCTGTCTCGAAATGGGGGTTGAGACCCAGTACTTC.